This T cell receptor beta chain was identified in a study of cytomegalovirus exposure and HLA in healthy donors. Study-level results: With later analysis, a missense DCLRE1C variant became linked to TCR beta V- and J-gene trimming. Prior analysis indicated that the majority of TCR beta V segments exhibited productivity approximately 87% or approximately 30% of the time.

Per the germline V gene, CDR1 is MNHEY and CDR2 is SMNVEV (reference sequence). This CDR3 is 17 amino acids long. With V trimmed by 3 bases and J by 8 bases, 12 bases remained unmatched. This PCR relied on a set of 60 Vbeta primers and 13 Jbeta primers. Profiled with immunoSEQ multiplex PCR; TCRdb holds only in-frame clones, not every one. In the table there are approximately 150,000 clones, roughly 62% of which are singletons. As to this clone: The target antigen is unknown.

The sequenced sample consisted of PBMCs. The chain employs TRBV27 and TRBJ2-1, with 11 bases lining up with TRBD2. The origin of this receptor is a man in his sixties in good health and CMV-seronegative. The CDR3 DNA reads TGTGCCAGCAGTTTGCTTACTAGCGGGAGTTATGGTCATGAGCAGTTCTTC. Translation gives CASSLLTSGSYGHEQFF.